These T cell receptor beta chains were read from a single sample in a study of cytomegalovirus exposure and HLA in healthy donors. Sequencing was performed with immunoSEQ multiplex PCR; in TCRdb, only in-frame clones are kept and a portion is missing. The sample yields around 92,000 clones, approximately 80% seen once. The sample was PBMCs. The receptors come from a man aged 60 to 75 in good health and CMV-seropositive. Both conserved end residues are part of each CDR3. A D gene is named only where the DNA matches it firmly. Clone size appears in some rows only: once, few, many, or a class for an expanded clone.

>-|TRBD2|TRBJ2-3|TRBV7-2
TGTGCCAGCAGCTCTAGCGGGCGGGCCGGGGGGCACACAGATACGCAGTATTTT
CASSSSGRAGGHTDTQYF
>-|-|TRBJ1-6|TRBV14
TGTGCCAGCAGCCAAGAAACGGGGTTAAATTCACCCCTCCACTTT
CASSQETGLNSPLHF
>-|TRBD1|TRBJ1-1|TRBV5-6
TGTGCCAGCAGCCGGCCAGGGGGAATGAACACTGAAGCTTTCTTT
CASSRPGGMNTEAFF
>-|-|TRBJ1-5|TRBV6-6
TGTGCCAGCACCCCCGGGGGACCTAGCAATCAGCCCCAGCATTTT
CASTPGGPSNQPQHF
>-|-|TRBJ2-1|TRBV19
TGTGCCAGTAGTACGGAAAGGGGCAATGAGCAGTTCTTC
CASSTERGNEQFF
>-|TRBD2|TRBJ2-7|TRBV28
TGTGCCAGCAGTTTACCGGGACTAGGGGATTACGAGCAGTACTTC
CASSLPGLGDYEQYF
>-|-|TRBJ1-5|TRBV27
TGTGCCAGCAGACTTTCGACAGTCCCCAATCAGCCCCAGCATTTT
CASRLSTVPNQPQHF
>-|TRBD2|TRBJ2-7|TRBV4-3
TGCGCCAGCAGCCAAGTCTCCCTCTGGGGACTAGCGGGGGCCCAACGGGCCTACGAGCAGTACTTC
CASSQVSLWGLAGAQRAYEQYF
>-|TRBD1|TRBJ2-5|TRBV5-1
TGCGCCAGCAGCTTGAACAGGGGGCCGGAGACCCAGTACTTC
CASSLNRGPETQYF
>once|-|TRBJ2-2|TRBV5-8
TGTGCCAGCAGCTTGGAATCGTCCGGGGAGCTGTTTTTT
CASSLESSGELFF
>-|TRBD1|TRBJ2-7|TRBV6-5
TGTGCCAGCAGTTACGCCGGGACAGACACCTACGAGCAGTACTTC
CASSYAGTDTYEQYF
>-|-|TRBJ2-7|TRBV10-3
TGTGCCATCAGTGAGTCCAGCGGCAGCTCCTACGAGCAGTACTTC
CAISESSGSSYEQYF
>-|-|TRBJ1-2|TRBV6-6
TGTGCCAGCAGCCTTTTTAACCCCGGGACAAACTATGGCTACACCTTC
CASSLFNPGTNYGYTF
>-|-|TRBJ2-5|TRBV19
TGTGCCAGTAGTCCCGGTCGGGGTGGGGGGGCTGGAGAGACCCAGTACTTC
CASSPGRGGGAGETQYF
>-|-|TRBJ1-1|TRBV7-9
TGTGCCAGCAGCCAGAAAACCTCGAACACTGAAGCTTTCTTT
CASSQKTSNTEAFF
>-|-|TRBJ2-2|TRBV18
TGTGCCAGCTCACCAGGGGGCGCCTCGACCGGGGAGCTGTTTTTT
CASSPGGASTGELFF
>once|TRBD1|TRBJ1-5|TRBV27
TGTGCCAGCAGTTTAAACAGGGGTAATCAGCCCCAGCATTTT
CASSLNRGNQPQHF
>-|-|TRBJ1-6|TRBV7-9
TGTGCCAGCAGCCCACATCCAGGGGCCGGCTCACCCCTCCACTTT
CASSPHPGAGSPLHF
>-|-|TRBJ1-2|TRBV9
TGTGCCAGCAGCGAGGGGGGGGGCTACACCTTC
CASSEGGGYTF
>-|TRBD1|TRBJ1-2|TRBV4-2
TGTGCCAGCAGCCAAGAAGTCCCAAGGACAGGGACTAACTATGGCTACACCTTC
CASSQEVPRTGTNYGYTF
>-|-|TRBJ2-2|TRBV19
TGTGCCAGTAGTAACCGGGGGAACACCGGGGAGCTGTTTTTT
CASSNRGNTGELFF
>-|-|TRBJ1-2|TRBV6-5
TGTGCCAGCAGTTACGGACGGAGGAACCCTGGTGGCTACACCTTC
CASSYGRRNPGGYTF
>few|-|TRBJ1-1|TRBV6-4
TGTGCCAGCAGTGAAGATGGCTCAGGGCACACTGAAGCTTTCTTT
CASSEDGSGHTEAFF
>few|-|TRBJ1-4|TRBV2
TGTGCCAGCAGTGAACCCGAAGGACTGCCCTCTAATGAAAAACTGTTTTTT
CASSEPEGLPSNEKLFF
>-|-|TRBJ1-5|TRBV30
TGTGCCTGGAGGGGAGTTTATAGCAATCAGCCCCAGCATTTT
CAWRGVYSNQPQHF
>-|TRBD1|TRBJ1-1|TRBV10-3
TGTGCCATCAGTGAACCAGGGGGAACTGAAGCTTTCTTT
CAISEPGGTEAFF
>once|TRBD2|TRBJ2-7|TRBV18
TGTGCCAGCTCACCGGGGACTAGCGGTTACGGGCAGTACTTC
CASSPGTSGYGQYF
>-|-|TRBJ2-7|TRBV6-6
TGTGCCAGCAGTTACGCTGACAGCCTTGAGCAGTACTTC
CASSYADSLEQYF
>-|TRBD1|TRBJ1-6|TRBV6-1
TGTGCCAGCAGTGTAAACCGGGACAGGGGGCACTCCTATAATTCACCCCTCCACTTT
CASSVNRDRGHSYNSPLHF
>-|-|TRBJ2-7|TRBV18
TGTGCCAGCTCACCACTGGAGGTAGGAGGGATCAGCTCCTACGAGCAGTACTTC
CASSPLEVGGISSYEQYF
>-|TRBD2|TRBJ2-1|TRBV4-3
TGCGCCAGCAGCCAGGAATTAGCGGGGGGGCTGAGTGAGCAGTTCTTC
CASSQELAGGLSEQFF
>-|-|TRBJ2-5|TRBV5-6
TGTGCCAGCAGTCGCGGGTATCAAGAGACCCAGTACTTC
CASSRGYQETQYF
>-|-|TRBJ2-2|TRBV19
TGTGCCAGTAGTATATGGGGGGTTGGGGTGAGCCTATCCGCCGGGGAGCTGTTTTTT
CASSIWGVGVSLSAGELFF
>-|TRBD1|TRBJ1-2|TRBV6-5
TGTGCCAGCACCCTGGGACAGGGGTTTAACTATGGCTACACCTTC
CASTLGQGFNYGYTF
>once|TRBD2|TRBJ2-1|TRBV5-1
TGCGCCAGCAGCCGGGCGGGGGGGGCTCACAATGAGCAGTTCTTC
CASSRAGGAHNEQFF
>-|-|TRBJ2-1|TRBV10-1
TGCGCCAGCCGTACAGCTAAGGGGGAGCAGTTCTTC
CASRTAKGEQFF
>once|TRBD1|TRBJ1-1|TRBV11-2
TGTGCCAGCAGCTTAGACCGGACAGGGGGCAGGGCTTTCTTT
CASSLDRTGGRAFF
>-|TRBD2|TRBJ2-1|TRBV4-1
TGCGCCAGCAGCCTGACTAGCGGGGGGGCCTATGAGCAGTTCTTC
CASSLTSGGAYEQFF
>-|-|TRBJ1-5|TRBV18
TGTGCCAGCTCACGACGACAGCCTTCTACCAATCAGCCCCAGCATTTT
CASSRRQPSTNQPQHF